This T cell receptor (beta chain) was identified during a study of cytomegalovirus exposure and HLA in healthy donors. As concerns this clone: Its antigen remains unknown.

Study-level points and caveats: In an earlier analysis, in 587 donors, most V segments appeared productive either ~87% or ~30% of the time. The CMV antigen specificity of a few CMV-associated chains was confirmed through in vitro analysis. Per a later analysis, HLA-associated TCR beta chains showed more clonal expansion than other, equally common TCR beta chains.

Losses at the gene ends were 1 base for V and 7 bases for J; bases not matched to a gene: 18. Germline assignment: CDR1 SGHAT and CDR2 FQNNGV. The CDR3 loop spans 19 amino acids. The PCR contained 60 Vbeta and 13 Jbeta primers. Method: immunoSEQ multiplex PCR; TCRdb's copy keeps in-frame clones and lacks some. Of under 200,000 clones listed, approximately 75% were seen once; the top ten hold around 2.1%. The origin of this receptor is a man aged 50 to 59 in good health and CMV-seropositive. Material: PBMCs. V is TRBV11-2 and J is TRBJ2-3; 9 bases align to TRBD2. Here the CDR3 DNA reads TGTGCCAGCAGCTTAGTAGTATTGGCTAGCGGGCGGGGGGGGAATACGCAGTATTTT. It translates to CASSLVVLASGRGGNTQYF.